Presented here are 18 T cell receptor beta chains from one specimen sequenced in a study of identical twins. TCRdb called the 5' RACE reads again in MiXCR, with one record for every CDR3 protein. The data hold 200,000 to 250,000 distinct CDR3 sequences, with less than 8% observed a single time. These same records also appear under a second study, on yellow fever vaccine responses in identical twins.

The sample consisted of memory (CD45RO+) T cells sorted from blood. These receptors were collected from a woman younger than 30 in good health.

Regarding this clonotype: It may be a read error: a sequence one base away is much more abundant. The chain is built from TRBV5-6 and TRBJ2-1, with TRBD2 matching over 10 bases. CDR1 is SGHDT, CDR2 YYEEEE, per germline. Trimming removed 2 bases from V and 0 bases from J; junction bases left unmatched: 11. This CDR3 is built from 19 residues. CDR3 sequence reads: CASSLRPSGSWVSYNEQFF. The CDR3 region has the DNA TGTGCCAGCAGCTTACGGCCTAGCGGGAGTTGGGTCTCCTACAATGAGCAGTTCTTC.

This clonotype showed up just a few times. This chain uses TRBV6-1 with TRBJ2-7; perhaps D is TRBD1 or TRBD2 (6 bases each). Germline CDR1 reads MNHNS; CDR2 reads SASEGT. There are 14 residues in the CDR3. Trimming removed 7 bases at V and 4 bases at J, with 17 bases between. The CDR3 DNA reads TGTGCCAGCAACCCAACCGGGGGCATTTACGAGCAGTACTTC. Translation: CASNPTGGIYEQYF.

The genes are TRBV10-3 and TRBJ2-1; 9 bases map to TRBD1. J was trimmed by 7 bases and V by 6 bases; bases with no gene match: 13. CDR3 size: 16 residues. From germline, CDR1 is ENHRY and CDR2 SYGVKD. CDR3 nucleotide sequence: TGTGCCATCAGCCGAACCACAGGGGGCGGGGGAAATGAGCAGTTCTTC. It encodes CAISRTTGGGGNEQFF.

This clonotype was counted at least ten times. This chain joins TRBV20-1 and TRBJ1-1; possibly TRBD1 for D (5 bases). CDR1 and CDR2 from the germline V gene are DFQATT and SNEGSKA (reference sequence). The CDR3 has 15 residues. Deletions cut 3 bases from V and 8 bases from J, with 22 bases between. CDR3 loop: CSARSVGAGEREAFF. Here the CDR3 DNA reads TGCAGTGCTAGGTCTGTTGGGGCGGGGGAGAGGGAAGCTTTCTTT.

The chain uses TRBV3-1 and TRBJ1-6, with TRBD1 matching 9 bases. The CDR3 contains 16 residues. Germline values: CDR1 LGHDT, CDR2 YNNKEL (reference sequence). V shed 5 bases and J 8 bases; nucleotides not matched to a gene: 10. The CDR3 here is CASSKVPGQGDSPLHF. The CDR3 DNA is TGTGCCAGCAGCAAGGTCCCGGGACAGGGCGATTCACCCCTCCACTTT.

This clonotype was observed a handful of times. The V call is TRBV10-3, the J call TRBJ2-1; D perhaps matches TRBD1 (5 bases). Germline values: CDR1 ENHRY, CDR2 SYGVKD. The CDR3 is 14 residues long. The V end was cut by 2 bases, the J end by 5 bases, with 10 bases between. CDR3 coding DNA: TGTGCCATCAGTGAGAAGGACACGCACAATGAGCAGTTCTTC. Its translation: CAISEKDTHNEQFF.

For this clonotype: This may arise from a read error, as a much more abundant clone is one base away. This chain uses TRBV4-1 with TRBJ2-1, with 8 bases fitting TRBD1. Germline V gene lookup returns CDR1 MGHRA and CDR2 YSYEKL. The CDR3 length is 15 residues. The J segment lost 8 bases and the V segment lost 4 bases, leaving 10 bases of the junction unmatched. The CDR3 sequence: CASSRDRGPLYEQFF. In DNA form, the CDR3 reads TGCGCCAGCAGCCGCGACAGGGGACCCCTTTATGAGCAGTTCTTC.

This clonotype was picked up many times. V and J are TRBV5-1 and TRBJ1-1; TRBD1 matches at 9 bases. With V trimmed by 3 bases and J by 6 bases, 0 bases remained unmatched. Germline V gene lookup returns CDR1 SGHRS and CDR2 YFSETQ. The CDR3 sequence is 12 residues long. For the CDR3, the DNA is TGCGCCAGCAGCTGGGACAGGGCTGAAGCTTTCTTT. The encoded protein is CASSWDRAEAFF.

This sequence joins TRBV6-2 or TRBV6-3 and TRBJ2-2; D gene unclear. The CDR3 loop spans 15 amino acids. V lost 5 bases and J lost 0, with 10 bases in between. Germline lookup yields CDR1 MNHEY and CDR2 SVGEGT. The CDR3 DNA follows: TGTGCCAGCAGTCCCCATAAGGCGAACACCGGGGAGCTGTTTTTT. Residues: CASSPHKANTGELFF.

This clonotype was recorded at least ten times. The chain is built from TRBV7-2 and TRBJ1-2, with TRBD1 as a possible D gene (6 bases). V was cut by 7 bases and J by 2 bases, with 17 bases left in between. Per germline, CDR1 SGHTA and CDR2 FQGNSA. This CDR3 contains 15 residues. The CDR3 nucleotides read TGTGCCAGCACCCAGCTTATCCAGGGGAACTATGGCTACACCTTC. Its protein product is CASTQLIQGNYGYTF.

This clonotype has only a few counts. This chain links TRBV15 with TRBJ2-7; D unresolved. Germline-derived CDR1 and CDR2 are LNHNV and YYDKDF (reference sequence). The length of the CDR3 is 13 residues. Trimming took 1 base from V and 5 from J, leaving 9 bases between them. The CDR3 spells CATSRAAWNEQYF. The CDR3 DNA is TGTGCCACCAGCAGAGCCGCTTGGAACGAGCAGTACTTC.

This clonotype was seen many times. The rearrangement uses TRBV25-1 and TRBJ1-1; D gene uncertain. In germline, CDR1 is MGHDK, CDR2 SYGVNS. V lost 1 base, J lost 8 bases, and 5 bases lay in between. This CDR3 has 11 residues. The CDR3, as DNA: TGTGCCAGCAGTGAATTTAAAGAAGCTTTCTTT. As protein: CASSEFKEAFF. Filled out from reference TRBV25-1 and TRBJ1-1, the complete variable domain reads EADIYQTPRYLVIGTGKKITLECSQTMGHDKMYWYQQDPGMELHLIHYSYGVNSTEKGDLSSESTVSRIRTEHFPLTLESARPSHTSQYLCASSEFKEAFFGQGTRLTVV.

The gene calls are TRBV5-1 and TRBJ2-5; tentatively, D is TRBD1 or TRBD2 (5 bases each). This CDR3 is 15 amino acids long. Trimming pared 4 bases from V and 0 bases from J, leaving 13 bases between. CDR1 is SGHRS and CDR2 is YFSETQ in the germline V gene. As DNA, the CDR3 is TGCGCCAGCAGCAAGAATCTGGGGGACCAAGAGACCCAGTACTTC. This sequence encodes CASSKNLGDQETQYF.

The chain joins TRBV29-1 to TRBJ2-5, with no clear D. The V end was cut by 1 base, the J end by 5 bases, with 11 bases between. The CDR3 is made up of 13 amino acids. Germline V gives CDR1 SQVTM, CDR2 ANQGSEA. The CDR3 sequence is CSVEAGGAETQYF. CDR3 DNA sequence: TGCAGCGTTGAAGCGGGCGGAGCGGAGACCCAGTACTTC. Full variable domain (remainder filled in from reference TRBV29-1 and TRBJ2-5): SAVISQKPSRDICQRGTSLTIQCQVDSQVTMMFWYRQQPGQSLTLIATANQGSEATYESGFVIDKFPISRPNLTFSTLTVSNMSPEDSSIYLCSVEAGGAETQYFGPGTRLLVL.

The chain links TRBV20-1 to TRBJ2-4, with D possibly matching TRBD2 (5 bases). The V gene lost 0 bases and the J gene lost 7 bases, with 7 bases spanning the gap. Germline V gene data show CDR1 as DFQATT and CDR2 as SNEGSKA (reference sequence). The CDR3 is made up of 12 amino acids. The CDR3 DNA reads as TGCAGTGCTAGAGATCCGGGGAACATTCAGTACTTC. This gives the protein CSARDPGNIQYF.

This clonotype was found a few times. The chain is built from TRBV20-1 and TRBJ2-3; 7 bases are shared with TRBD2. CDR1 and CDR2 from the germline V gene are DFQATT and SNEGSKA (reference sequence). V lost 0 bases to trimming and J lost 9 bases; unmatched junction nucleotides: 9. The CDR3 has 14 residues. CDR3 DNA sequence: TGCAGTGCTAGAGATGTGGCGGGAGAGGTAACGCAGTATTTT. This encodes CSARDVAGEVTQYF.

Many counts were recorded for this clonotype. The rearrangement joins TRBV20-1 to TRBJ1-4; maybe TRBD1 (6 bases). The CDR3 loop spans 12 amino acids. Germline-derived CDR1 and CDR2 are DFQATT and SNEGSKA (reference sequence). Trimming removed 4 bases at V and 5 bases at J, with 8 bases between. Here the CDR3 DNA reads TGCAGTGCTATCGGACAGAATGAAAAACTGTTTTTT. It encodes CSAIGQNEKLFF.

This clonotype showed up many times. CDR3 sequence reads: CASSLPHGLPGELFF. CDR3 nucleotide sequence: TGTGCCAGCAGTTTACCCCACGGACTTCCCGGGGAGCTGTTTTTT. The V call is TRBV28, the J call TRBJ2-2, with a weak D call TRBD2 (5 bases). Per the germline V gene, CDR1 is MDHEN and CDR2 is SYDVKM. The CDR3 contains 15 residues. The V end lost 2 bases, the J end lost 6 bases, and 13 bases lay between the germline ends.